Each of the 24 T cell receptor beta chains below was sequenced from the same sample in a study of blood T cell repertoires in COVID-19 (dated by TCRdb to between 2020 and 2021). Preparation of the library involved the immunoSEQ multiplex PCR assay. This immuneACCESS table, as held by TCRdb, lists in-frame sequences with V and J called but not all clones. Of the missing ones, under half trace to an unresolved V gene in checked studies; the others have no known cause. This sample has 98,000 or so clones in its table, and about 83% of those were observed once. The top ten constitute roughly 4.1% of the sample. Sequenced: peripheral blood. Receptors originate from a woman in her sixties or seventies with acute or convalescent COVID-19.

As to this clone: One end of the junction is discordant with germline, which a read error may explain. The rearrangement uses TRBV7-2 and TRBJ2-7; D unresolved. The CDR3 consists of 10 residues. The germline V gene encodes CDR1 SGHTA and CDR2 FQGNSA. In DNA, the CDR3 is TGTGCCAGCAGCTCCGACGAGCAGTACTTC. Translated: CASSSDEQYF.

The J gene is TRBJ1-1, the V gene TRBV29-1; weak D call: TRBD1 (6 bases). CDR1 is SQVTM, CDR2 ANQGSEA, per germline. The V end was cut by 0 bases, the J end by 9 bases, with 17 bases between. The CDR3 loop spans 14 amino acids. CDR3 nucleotide sequence: TGCAGCGTTGAAGACAGGGGAGACAGAACCAAAGCTTTCTTT. Encoded protein: CSVEDRGDRTKAFF.

The chain combines TRBV28 with TRBJ1-5; D remains unclear. The germline gives CDR1 MDHEN, CDR2 SYDVKM. The CDR3 runs 13 residues. The V end was cut by 7 bases, the J end by 3 bases, with 10 bases between. CDR3 in amino acids: CASIRGSNQPQHF. Here the CDR3 DNA reads TGTGCCAGCATTAGAGGGTCCAATCAGCCCCAGCATTTT.

The V call is TRBV13, the J call TRBJ2-7; D gene uncertain. V gave up 2 bases and J gave up 5 bases, with 4 bases separating them. The CDR3 totals 11 residues. From germline, CDR1 is PRHDT and CDR2 FYEKMQ (reference sequence). This CDR3 is CASSLLHEQYF. CDR3 in DNA: TGTGCCAGCAGCTTACTCCACGAGCAGTACTTC. Filled out from reference TRBV13 and TRBJ2-7, the complete variable domain reads AAGVIQSPRHLIKEKRETATLKCYPIPRHDTVYWYQQGPGQDPQFLISFYEKMQSDKGSIPDRFSAQQFSDYHSELNMSSLELGDSALYFCASSLLHEQYFGPGTRLTVT.

The V call is TRBV28, the J call TRBJ1-5; D might be TRBD1 (5 bases). The germline CDR1 and CDR2 sequences are MDHEN and SYDVKM. Trimming left V 5 bases short and J 6 bases short, with 17 bases between. The CDR3 runs 15 residues. CDR3 in amino acids: CASSPPFGQGQPQHF. In nucleotides, the CDR3 is TGTGCCAGCAGTCCCCCCTTTGGGCAGGGTCAGCCCCAGCATTTT.

Points on this clone: This same CDR3 is encoded by further DNA sequences in the sample. The rearrangement links TRBV9 to TRBJ2-5, with 10 bases identical to TRBD1. The V segment lost 0 bases and the J segment 5 bases; nucleotides outside the gene matches: 4. Germline lookup yields CDR1 SGDLS and CDR2 YYNGEE. This CDR3 is built from 15 residues. The CDR3 sequence is CASSVGQGARETQYF. CDR3 DNA: TGTGCCAGCAGCGTAGGACAGGGGGCTCGGGAGACCCAGTACTTC.

The chain combines TRBV18 with TRBJ2-1; D is perhaps TRBD1 (5 bases). This CDR3 is built from 14 residues. Trimming removed 2 bases at V and 7 bases at J, with 12 bases between. CDR1 is KGHSH and CDR2 is LQKENI in the germline V gene. The CDR3 nucleotides are TGTGCCAGCTCACCAGGGGCAGGGTGGAATGAGCAGTTCTTC. This encodes CASSPGAGWNEQFF.

In this sample, this clone turned up a few times. V gene TRBV18 combines with J gene TRBJ1-2; 7 bases fit TRBD1. Germline CDR1 and CDR2: KGHSH and LQKENI. The CDR3 runs to 15 residues. V shed 1 base and J 3 bases; nucleotides not matched to a gene: 5. CDR3 amino acids: CASSPQGARDYGYTF. The CDR3 DNA reads as TGTGCCAGCTCACCACAGGGGGCGCGGGACTATGGCTACACCTTC.

V usage is TRBV28 and J usage is TRBJ1-1; D is unresolved. Germline CDR1 is MDHEN and CDR2 is SYDVKM. The length of the CDR3 is 15 residues. V lost 3 bases, J lost 6 bases, and 17 bases lay in between. In nucleotides, the CDR3 is TGTGCCAGCAGTTTGGATCCGCGGGCTGTGGCTGAAGCTTTCTTT. Translated: CASSLDPRAVAEAFF.

This chain connects TRBV5-6 to TRBJ2-7; 9 positions match TRBD1. The CDR3 extends over 16 amino acids. Trimming removed 3 bases from V and 2 bases from J; junction bases left unmatched: 9. Germline-derived CDR1 and CDR2 are SGHDT and YYEEEE. CDR3 sequence: CASSSIGTGSPYEQYF. CDR3 DNA sequence: TGTGCCAGCAGCTCAATCGGGACAGGGTCGCCCTACGAGCAGTACTTC. Supplemented by reference TRBV5-6 and TRBJ2-7, the full variable domain reads DAGVTQSPTHLIKTRGQQVTLRCSPKSGHDTVSWYQQALGQGPQFIFQYYEEEERQRGNFPDRFSGHQFPNYSSELNVNALLLGDSALYLCASSSIGTGSPYEQYFGPGTRLTVT.

This chain connects TRBV11-2 to TRBJ2-3, with TRBD2 identical over 8 bases. Germline lookup yields CDR1 SGHAT and CDR2 FQNNGV. Germline trimming cut 1 base from V and 4 bases from J; bases unmatched to any gene: 7. The CDR3 has 16 residues. CDR3 region: CASSLVAGGWSDTQYF. CDR3 in DNA: TGTGCCAGCAGCTTAGTGGCGGGAGGTTGGTCAGATACGCAGTATTTT.

The rearrangement uses TRBV10-3 and TRBJ2-1, with TRBD2 matching over 8 bases. J gave up 4 bases and V 0 bases, and 5 bases lay outside the gene matches. Per the germline V gene, CDR1 is ENHRY and CDR2 is SYGVKD. This CDR3 comprises 16 residues. The CDR3 reads CAISESTPSGYNEQFF. DNA for the CDR3: TGTGCCATCAGTGAGTCGACTCCTAGCGGGTACAATGAGCAGTTCTTC.

The chain employs TRBV5-1 and TRBJ2-3; perhaps TRBD1 as D (7 bases). Germline V gene lookup returns CDR1 SGHRS and CDR2 YFSETQ. V lost 4 bases and J lost 4, with 13 bases in between. CDR3 length equals 14 residues. The CDR3 sequence: CASSTQGEADTQYF. DNA for the CDR3: TGCGCCAGCAGCACCCAGGGGGAGGCAGATACGCAGTATTTT.

The chain carries TRBV6-5 and TRBJ1-1; 7 bases align to TRBD1. V lost 7 bases to trimming and J lost 8 bases; unmatched junction nucleotides: 10. The V gene's germline CDR1 is MNHEY and CDR2 SVGAGI. CDR3 length equals 13 residues. This CDR3 reads CASTLPGQKEAFF. The CDR3 nucleotides read TGTGCCAGCACCTTGCCGGGACAGAAAGAAGCTTTCTTT.

The J gene is TRBJ2-7, the V gene TRBV25-1, with 8 nucleotides matching TRBD1. The CDR3 covers 13 residues. Trimming at V came to 6 bases and at J to 4 bases, leaving 5 bases not matched to a gene. Germline CDR1 reads MGHDK; CDR2 reads SYGVNS. CDR3 amino acids: CASSTGTGYEQYF. The CDR3 bases are TGTGCCAGCAGCACCGGGACAGGTTACGAGCAGTACTTC.

In its sample, this clone was seen a few times. The chain employs TRBV3-1 (or the pseudogene TRBV3-2) and TRBJ1-6; D might be TRBD1 (6 bases). CDR1 and CDR2 from the germline V gene are LGHDT and YNNKEL (reference sequence). The CDR3 has 15 residues. Trimming took 4 bases from V and 8 from J, leaving 15 bases between them. The CDR3 spells CASSLLGGRDSPLHF. As DNA, the CDR3 is TGTGCCAGCAGCCTATTGGGGGGGCGCGATTCACCCCTCCACTTT.

This rearrangement joins TRBV28 to TRBJ2-2, with TRBD1 matching over 10 bases. CDR1 MDHEN and CDR2 SYDVKM come from the germline V gene. The CDR3 contains 16 residues. V shed 7 bases, J shed 5 bases, and the junction held 10 bases outside the gene matches. For the CDR3, the DNA is TGTGCCAGCATGGAGACAGGGGGCTCTCGGACCGGGGAGCTGTTTTTT. It codes for CASMETGGSRTGELFF.

The chain recombines TRBV29-1 with TRBJ2-7; TRBD1 matches at 10 bases. There are 12 residues in the CDR3. Germline CDR1 SQVTM, CDR2 ANQGSEA. The trim removed 8 bases at V and 6 bases at J, leaving 7 bases unmatched. The CDR3 reads CSTGTGVGEQYF. The CDR3 DNA follows: TGCAGCACCGGGACAGGGGTGGGCGAGCAGTACTTC.

This clone was seen just once. The chain combines TRBV2 with TRBJ1-1; 7 nucleotides agree with TRBD1. V gave up 6 bases and J gave up 6 bases; unmatched junction bases: 7. This CDR3 contains 13 residues. Germline V gene lookup returns CDR1 SNHLY and CDR2 FYNNEI. DNA for the CDR3: TGTGCCAGCAGCCGAGACAGGGACCCTGAAGCTTTCTTT. Protein: CASSRDRDPEAFF.

This clone was seen a handful of times. The chain has TRBV29-1 and TRBJ1-3; D not resolved. This CDR3 spans 15 amino acids. CDR1 is SQVTM, CDR2 ANQGSEA, per germline. V was clipped by 6 bases and J by 4 bases, with 19 bases between them. CDR3 sequence (DNA): TGCAGCGTCGGTGCCACCTCTACGAAAGGAAACACCATATATTTT. It encodes CSVGATSTKGNTIYF.

The V and J genes are TRBV2 and TRBJ2-7; 13 bases agree with TRBD2. CDR3 size: 17 residues. Trimming at V came to 4 bases and at J to 3 bases, leaving 9 bases not matched to a gene. Germline V gene data show CDR1 as SNHLY and CDR2 as FYNNEI. CDR3 in amino acids: CASSGRTSGSYFYEQYF. The DNA for the CDR3 is TGTGCCAGCAGTGGCAGGACTAGCGGGAGTTATTTCTACGAGCAGTACTTC.

The V call is TRBV5-1, the J call TRBJ2-1; D may be TRBD1 (6 bases). CDR1 and CDR2 from the germline V gene are SGHRS and YFSETQ. The V end lost 0 bases, the J end lost 3 bases, and 10 bases lay between the germline ends. The CDR3 extends over 15 amino acids. In nucleotides, the CDR3 is TGCGCCAGCAGCTTGGAGGGACACATCTACAATGAGCAGTTCTTC. Residues: CASSLEGHIYNEQFF.

This chain connects TRBV2 to TRBJ2-1; D gene unclear. This CDR3 is 13 amino acids long. Trimming shortened V by 3 bases and J by 5 bases, and 8 bases separated the two germline ends. From germline, CDR1 is SNHLY and CDR2 FYNNEI. The CDR3 is CASSEQRDNEQFF. The DNA for the CDR3 is TGTGCCAGCAGTGAGCAGCGAGACAATGAGCAGTTCTTC. The variable domain in full, with the rest retrieved from reference TRBV2 and TRBJ2-1, is EPEVTQTPSHQVTQMGQEVILRCVPISNHLYFYWYRQILGQKVEFLVSFYNNEISEKSEIFDDQFSVERPDGSNFTLKIRSTKLEDSAMYFCASSEQRDNEQFFGPGTRLTVL.

V and J are TRBV10-3 and TRBJ2-7; 8 positions agree with TRBD1. The CDR3 length is 14 residues. Losses at the gene ends were 9 bases for V and 6 bases for J; bases not matched to a gene: 13. Per germline, CDR1 ENHRY and CDR2 SYGVKD. The DNA of the CDR3 is TGTGCCATTCGCGACCCGGGACAGGAGACCGAGCAGTACGTC. Protein sequence: CAIRDPGQETEQYV.